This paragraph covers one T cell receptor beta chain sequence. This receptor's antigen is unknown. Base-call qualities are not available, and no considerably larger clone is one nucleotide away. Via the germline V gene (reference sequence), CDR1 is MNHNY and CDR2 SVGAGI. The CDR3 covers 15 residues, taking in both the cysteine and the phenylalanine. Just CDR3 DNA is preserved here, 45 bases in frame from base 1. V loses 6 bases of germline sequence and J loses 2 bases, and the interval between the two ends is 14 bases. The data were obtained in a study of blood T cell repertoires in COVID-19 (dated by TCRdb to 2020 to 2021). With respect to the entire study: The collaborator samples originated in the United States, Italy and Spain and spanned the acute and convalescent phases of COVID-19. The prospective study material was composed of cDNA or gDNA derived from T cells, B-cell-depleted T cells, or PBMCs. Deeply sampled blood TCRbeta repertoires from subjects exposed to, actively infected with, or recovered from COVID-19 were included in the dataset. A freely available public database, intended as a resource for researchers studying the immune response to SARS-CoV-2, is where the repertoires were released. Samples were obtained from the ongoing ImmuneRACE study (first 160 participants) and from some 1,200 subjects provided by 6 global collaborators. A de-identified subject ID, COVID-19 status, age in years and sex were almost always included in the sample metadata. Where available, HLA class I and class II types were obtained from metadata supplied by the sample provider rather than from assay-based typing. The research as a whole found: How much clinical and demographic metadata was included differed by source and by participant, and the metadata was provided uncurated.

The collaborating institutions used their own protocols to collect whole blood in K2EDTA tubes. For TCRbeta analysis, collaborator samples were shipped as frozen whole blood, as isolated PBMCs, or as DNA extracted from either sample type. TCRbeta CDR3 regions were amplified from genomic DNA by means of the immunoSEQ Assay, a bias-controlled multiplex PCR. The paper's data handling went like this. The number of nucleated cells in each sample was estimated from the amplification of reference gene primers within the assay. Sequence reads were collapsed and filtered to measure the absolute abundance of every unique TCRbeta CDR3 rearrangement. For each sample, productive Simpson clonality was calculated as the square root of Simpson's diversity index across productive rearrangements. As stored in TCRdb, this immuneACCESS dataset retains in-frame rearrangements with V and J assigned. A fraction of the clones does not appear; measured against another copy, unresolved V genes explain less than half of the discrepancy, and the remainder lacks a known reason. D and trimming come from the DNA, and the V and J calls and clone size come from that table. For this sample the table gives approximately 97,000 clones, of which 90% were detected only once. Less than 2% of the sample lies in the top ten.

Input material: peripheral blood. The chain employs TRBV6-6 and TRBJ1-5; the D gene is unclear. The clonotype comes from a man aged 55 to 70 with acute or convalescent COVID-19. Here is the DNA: TGTGCCAGCAGCCAAGGGAGAGCCGGCAATCAGCCCCAGCATTTT. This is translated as CASSQGRAGNQPQHF.